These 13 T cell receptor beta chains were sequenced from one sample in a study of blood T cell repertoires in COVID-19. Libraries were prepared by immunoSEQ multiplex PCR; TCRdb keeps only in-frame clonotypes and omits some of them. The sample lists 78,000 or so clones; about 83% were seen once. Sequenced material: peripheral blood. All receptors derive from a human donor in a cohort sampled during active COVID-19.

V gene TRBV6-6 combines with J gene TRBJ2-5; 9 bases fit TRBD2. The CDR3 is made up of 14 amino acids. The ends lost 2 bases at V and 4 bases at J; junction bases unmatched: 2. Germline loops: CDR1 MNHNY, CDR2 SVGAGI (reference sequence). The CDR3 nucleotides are TGTGCCAGCAGTTACGGCGGGAGGGGAGAGACCCAGTACTTC. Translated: CASSYGGRGETQYF.

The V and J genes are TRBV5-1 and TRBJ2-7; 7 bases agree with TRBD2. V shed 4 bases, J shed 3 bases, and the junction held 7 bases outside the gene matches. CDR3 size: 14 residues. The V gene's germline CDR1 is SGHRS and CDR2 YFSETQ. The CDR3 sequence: CASSLGLADYEQYF. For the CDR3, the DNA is TGCGCCAGCAGCCTGGGGCTAGCGGACTACGAGCAGTACTTC.

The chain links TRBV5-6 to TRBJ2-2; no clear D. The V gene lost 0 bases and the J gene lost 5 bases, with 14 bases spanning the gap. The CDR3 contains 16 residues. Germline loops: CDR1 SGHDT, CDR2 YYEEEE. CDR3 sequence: CASSLVLTYRTGELFF. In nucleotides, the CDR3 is TGTGCCAGCAGCTTGGTGCTGACTTATCGAACCGGGGAGCTGTTTTTT. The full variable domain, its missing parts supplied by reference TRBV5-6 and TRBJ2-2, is DAGVTQSPTHLIKTRGQQVTLRCSPKSGHDTVSWYQQALGQGPQFIFQYYEEEERQRGNFPDRFSGHQFPNYSSELNVNALLLGDSALYLCASSLVLTYRTGELFFGEGSRLTVL.

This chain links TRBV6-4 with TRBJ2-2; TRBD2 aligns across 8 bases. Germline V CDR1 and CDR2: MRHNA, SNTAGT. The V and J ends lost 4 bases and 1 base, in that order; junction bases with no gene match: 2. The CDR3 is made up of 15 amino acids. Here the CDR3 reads CASSGTSGNTGELFF. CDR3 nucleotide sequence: TGTGCCAGCAGTGGAACTAGCGGGAACACCGGGGAGCTGTTTTTT.

The CDR3 reads CASSLVSGELFF. The DNA of the CDR3 is TGTGCCAGCAGTTTAGTCTCCGGGGAGCTGTTTTTT. This chain uses TRBV28 with TRBJ2-2; no firm D call. This CDR3 has 12 amino acids. Germline V gene lookup returns CDR1 MDHEN and CDR2 SYDVKM. Deletions cut 2 bases from V and 6 bases from J, with 4 bases between. The full variable domain, with the rest looked up from reference TRBV28 and TRBJ2-2, is DVKVTQSSRYLVKRTGEKVFLECVQDMDHENMFWYRQDPGLGLRLIYFSYDVKMKEKGDIPEGYSVSREKKERFSLILESASTNQTSMYLCASSLVSGELFFGEGSRLTVL.

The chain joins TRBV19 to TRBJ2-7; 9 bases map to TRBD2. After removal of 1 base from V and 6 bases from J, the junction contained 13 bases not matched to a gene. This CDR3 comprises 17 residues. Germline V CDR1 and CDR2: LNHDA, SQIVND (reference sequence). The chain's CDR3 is CASSIALTSGKTSEQYF. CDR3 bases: TGTGCCAGTAGTATAGCTCTGACTAGCGGAAAAACCTCCGAGCAGTACTTC.

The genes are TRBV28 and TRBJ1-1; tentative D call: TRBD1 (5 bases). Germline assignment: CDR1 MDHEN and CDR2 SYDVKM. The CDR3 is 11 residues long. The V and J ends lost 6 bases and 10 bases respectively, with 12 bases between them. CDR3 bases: TGTGCCAGCAGCTCTTTGGGGGGAGCTTTCTTT. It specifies CASSSLGGAFF.

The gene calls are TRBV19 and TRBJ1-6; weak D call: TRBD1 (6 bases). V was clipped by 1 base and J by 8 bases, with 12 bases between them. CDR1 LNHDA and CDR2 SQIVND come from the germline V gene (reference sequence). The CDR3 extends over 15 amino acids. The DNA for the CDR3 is TGTGCCAGTAGTATAGTTGCAGGGGTGGATTCACCCCTCCACTTT. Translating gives CASSIVAGVDSPLHF.

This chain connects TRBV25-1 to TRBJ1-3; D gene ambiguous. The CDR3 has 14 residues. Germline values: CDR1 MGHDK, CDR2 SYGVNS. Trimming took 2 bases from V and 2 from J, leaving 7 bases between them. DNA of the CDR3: TGTGCCAGCAGTGAAGCAGCGACTGGAAACACCATATATTTT. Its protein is CASSEAATGNTIYF.

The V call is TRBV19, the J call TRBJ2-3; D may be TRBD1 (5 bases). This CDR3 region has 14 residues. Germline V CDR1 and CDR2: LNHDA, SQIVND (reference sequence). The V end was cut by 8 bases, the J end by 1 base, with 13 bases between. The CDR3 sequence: CASARGAGTDTQYF. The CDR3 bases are TGTGCCAGTGCTAGGGGCGCGGGCACAGATACGCAGTATTTT.

The chain's CDR3 is CASSFPGAHEQYF. Written as DNA, the CDR3 is TGTGCCAGCAGCTTCCCAGGGGCCCACGAGCAGTACTTC. The gene calls are TRBV5-4 and TRBJ2-7, with D possibly TRBD1 on 6 matching bases. Looked up from germline, CDR1 is SGHNT and CDR2 is YYREEE (reference sequence). The CDR3 length is 13 residues. V was clipped by 2 bases and J by 5 bases, with 11 bases between them.

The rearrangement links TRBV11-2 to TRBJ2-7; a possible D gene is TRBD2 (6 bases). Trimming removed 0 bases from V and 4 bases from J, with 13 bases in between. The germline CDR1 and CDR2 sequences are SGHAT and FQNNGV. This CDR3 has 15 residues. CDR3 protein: CASSLDSGGAYEQYF. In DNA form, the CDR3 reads TGTGCCAGCAGCTTAGATTCAGGCGGGGCGTACGAGCAGTACTTC.

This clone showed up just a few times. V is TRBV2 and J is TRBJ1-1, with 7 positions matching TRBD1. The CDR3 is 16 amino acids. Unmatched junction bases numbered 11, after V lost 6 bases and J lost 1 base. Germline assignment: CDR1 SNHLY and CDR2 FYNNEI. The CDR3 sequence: CASSGAQGFRNTEAFF. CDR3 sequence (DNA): TGTGCCAGCAGCGGTGCACAGGGGTTTAGGAACACTGAAGCTTTCTTT.